What follows is one T cell receptor beta chain and its context. This receptor's antigen is unknown. No base quality information exists; no much larger clone differs at one position. TCRbeta CDR3 regions were amplified from genomic DNA using the immunoSEQ Assay, a bias-controlled multiplex PCR. The published analysis was carried out like this. Nucleated cell counts per sample were estimated from amplification of reference gene primers within the assay. Sequence reads were collapsed and filtered to measure the absolute abundance of every unique TCRbeta CDR3 rearrangement. For each sample, productive Simpson clonality was calculated as the square root of Simpson's diversity index over productive rearrangements. Not all clones reach the TCRdb copy of this immuneACCESS table, which keeps in-frame sequences only. Checked studies attribute under half of the gap to unresolved V genes and leave the rest unexplained. Clonal size and the V and J genes are those of that table, whereas D and trimming came from the DNA. This sample has around 250,000 clones in its table, and more than 70% of those were observed once. The biggest ten clones account for approximately 6% of the sample.

There are 19 amino acids in the CDR3, from cysteine to phenylalanine inclusive. Kept here is only the CDR3 DNA, which spans 57 bases and is read in frame from base 1. CDR1 LNHNV and CDR2 YYDKDF are derived from the germline V gene (reference sequence). Trimmed from V: 0 bases; trimmed from J: 1 base; junction bases lacking a gene match: 10. The sample originates from a study of blood T cell repertoires in COVID-19 (dated by TCRdb to between 2020 and 2021). Concerning the study at large: Samples covering the acute and convalescent phases of COVID-19 were provided by collaborators in the United States, Italy and Spain. The material from the prospective study consisted of cDNA or gDNA derived from T cells, B-cell-depleted T cells, or PBMCs. Where available, HLA class I and class II types were obtained from metadata supplied by the sample provider rather than from assay-based typing. The repertoires were made available in a free public database intended to serve as a resource for research on the immune response to SARS-CoV-2. The dataset comprised deeply sampled blood TCRbeta repertoires from subjects exposed to, actively infected with, or recovered from COVID-19. Nearly every sample came with metadata listing a de-identified subject ID, COVID-19 status, age in years and sex. Samples came from the ongoing ImmuneRACE study (first 160 participants) plus 1,254 subjects from 6 global collaborators. The investigation overall reported the following: The quantity of clinical and demographic metadata differed by source and by participant and was supplied without curation.

Each collaborating institution followed its own protocols to collect whole blood in K2EDTA tubes. For TCRbeta analysis, collaborator samples were shipped as frozen whole blood, as isolated PBMCs, or as DNA extracted from either sample type. Sequenced: peripheral blood. The V gene is TRBV15 and the J gene is TRBJ2-1, with 9 bases matching TRBD2. The TCR sequence derives from an elderly man with acute or convalescent COVID-19. The base sequence is TGTGCCACCAGCAGAGATACGGTGGCGGGAGGGCCTTCCTACAATGAGCAGTTCTTC. This translates into CATSRDTVAGGPSYNEQFF.